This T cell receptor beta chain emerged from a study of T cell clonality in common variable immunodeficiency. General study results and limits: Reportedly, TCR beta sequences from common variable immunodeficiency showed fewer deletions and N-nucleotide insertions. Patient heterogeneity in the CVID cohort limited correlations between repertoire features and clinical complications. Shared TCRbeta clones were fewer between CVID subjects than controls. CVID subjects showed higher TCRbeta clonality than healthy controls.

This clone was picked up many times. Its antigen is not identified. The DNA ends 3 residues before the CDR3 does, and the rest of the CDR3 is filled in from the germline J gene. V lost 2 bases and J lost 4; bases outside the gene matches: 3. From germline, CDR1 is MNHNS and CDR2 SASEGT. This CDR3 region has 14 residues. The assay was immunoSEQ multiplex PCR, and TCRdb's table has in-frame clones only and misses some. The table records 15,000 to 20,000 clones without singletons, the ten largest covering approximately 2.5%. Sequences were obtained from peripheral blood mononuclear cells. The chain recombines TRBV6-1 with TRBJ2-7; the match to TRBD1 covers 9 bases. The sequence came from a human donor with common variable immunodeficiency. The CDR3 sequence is CASSENRGRYEQYF. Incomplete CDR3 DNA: TGTGCCAGCAGTGAAAACAGGGGGCGATACGAG.